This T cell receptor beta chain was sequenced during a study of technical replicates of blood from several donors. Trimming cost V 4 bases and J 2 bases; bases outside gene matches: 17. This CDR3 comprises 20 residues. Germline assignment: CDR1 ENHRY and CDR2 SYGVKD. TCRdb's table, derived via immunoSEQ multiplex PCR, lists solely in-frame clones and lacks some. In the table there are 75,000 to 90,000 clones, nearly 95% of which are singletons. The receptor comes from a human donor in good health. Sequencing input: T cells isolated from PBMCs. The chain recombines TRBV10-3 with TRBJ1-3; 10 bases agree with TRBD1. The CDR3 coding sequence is TGTGCCATCAGTGGACGGAGGGACAGGGGAGGAAGAATGGCTGGAAACACCATATATTTT. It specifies CAISGRRDRGGRMAGNTIYF.